Shown below are 25 T cell receptor beta chains from a single sample sequenced in a study of cytomegalovirus exposure and HLA in healthy donors. The PCR used 60 Vbeta and 13 Jbeta primers. Assay: immunoSEQ multiplex PCR; the TCRdb copy retains only in-frame clones and omits some. The sample carries under 150,000 clones, 78% recorded once. The source material was PBMCs. The receptors were gathered from a woman aged 40-49 years in good health and CMV-seropositive.

The rearrangement uses TRBV29-1 and TRBJ2-3; D might be TRBD2 (5 bases). V gave up 6 bases and J gave up 2 bases, with 15 bases separating them. This CDR3 is built from 14 residues. CDR1 is SQVTM and CDR2 is ANQGSEA in the germline V gene. The CDR3 DNA follows: TGCAGCGTCCTAGGGTGGGAGAACACAGATACGCAGTATTTT. Translating gives CSVLGWENTDTQYF.

The chain employs TRBV28 and TRBJ1-4, with 10 bases aligning to TRBD1. CDR1 MDHEN and CDR2 SYDVKM come from the germline V gene. This CDR3 spans 16 amino acids. V lost 5 bases and J lost 4; bases outside the gene matches: 7. The chain's CDR3 is CASSKHRDRGNEKLFF. The CDR3 nucleotides read TGTGCCAGCAGTAAACACCGGGACAGGGGTAATGAAAAACTGTTTTTT.

The chain carries TRBV7-6 and TRBJ1-2; D remains unclear. Trimming took 1 base from V and 9 from J, leaving 9 bases between them. From germline, CDR1 is SGHVS and CDR2 FNYEAQ. The length of the CDR3 is 12 residues. CDR3 sequence reads: CASSLGYCRYTF. In nucleotides, the CDR3 is TGTGCCAGCAGCTTAGGTTATTGTCGCTACACCTTC.

This chain uses TRBV9 with TRBJ2-5, with 7 bases matching TRBD2. The V gene's germline CDR1 is SGDLS and CDR2 YYNGEE. The CDR3 covers 14 residues. V trimming: 4 bases; J trimming: 1 base; junction bases outside the gene matches: 4. The CDR3 bases are TGTGCCAGCAGCCCGGGACTAACCCAAGAGACCCAGTACTTC. Translation: CASSPGLTQETQYF.

This sequence joins TRBV5-4 and TRBJ2-7; 13 nucleotides line up with TRBD2. V lost 4 bases and J lost 3; bases outside the gene matches: 10. This CDR3 has 17 residues. The germline gives CDR1 SGHNT, CDR2 YYREEE (reference sequence). CDR3 DNA sequence: TGTGCCAGCAGCCGGGCCCCAGGACTAGCGGGAGACTACGAGCAGTACTTC. As protein: CASSRAPGLAGDYEQYF.

As concerns this clone: This specimen includes other DNA sequences encoding the same CDR3. This rearrangement joins TRBV2 to TRBJ2-3; D not resolved. Germline V CDR1 and CDR2: SNHLY, FYNNEI. CDR3 length: 11 amino acids. Trimming removed 8 bases from V and 2 bases from J, with 5 bases in between. Here the CDR3 reads CASSYTDTQYF. In DNA, the CDR3 is TGTGCCAGCTCCTACACAGATACGCAGTATTTT.

The sample holds a few counts of this clone. V gene TRBV30 combines with J gene TRBJ2-2; 7 nucleotides line up with TRBD2. Germline values: CDR1 GTSNPN, CDR2 SVGIG (reference sequence). V lost 3 bases and J lost 7; bases outside the gene matches: 11. The CDR3 consists of 15 residues. Here the CDR3 reads CAWSHKGLADGELFF. CDR3 DNA: TGTGCCTGGAGCCATAAGGGGCTAGCGGACGGGGAGCTGTTTTTT.

The V and J genes are TRBV4-1 and TRBJ1-1; the D is unclear. CDR1 is MGHRA, CDR2 YSYEKL, per germline. The CDR3 has 13 amino acids. V was pared by 1 base and J by 1 base, with 4 bases between. This CDR3 reads CASSQVQNTEAFF. The CDR3 DNA reads TGCGCCAGCAGCCAAGTTCAGAACACTGAAGCTTTCTTT.

This clone showed up just a few times. The J gene is TRBJ1-1, the V gene TRBV27; D gene uncertain. The CDR3 has 13 amino acids. Trimming shortened V by 2 bases and J by 0 bases, and 4 bases separated the two germline ends. The germline V gene has CDR1 MNHEY and CDR2 SMNVEV (reference sequence). CDR3 amino acids: CASSLQVNTEAFF. CDR3 DNA sequence: TGTGCCAGCAGTTTACAGGTGAACACTGAAGCTTTCTTT.

The chain uses TRBV5-4 and TRBJ1-6, with 7 bases fitting TRBD1. The V gene's germline CDR1 is SGHNT and CDR2 YYREEE (reference sequence). V dropped 2 bases and J dropped 5; count of bases not matched to a gene: 1. The CDR3 has 14 amino acids. The CDR3 DNA sequence: TGTGCCAGCAGCTTAGACAGGGATAATTCACCCCTCCACTTT. It translates to CASSLDRDNSPLHF.

This clone was seen only a few times. The rearrangement joins TRBV7-2 to TRBJ2-1; 9 bases are shared with TRBD2. The CDR3 totals 16 residues. The germline V gene encodes CDR1 SGHTA and CDR2 FQGNSA. Germline trimming cut 5 bases from V and 4 bases from J; bases unmatched to any gene: 9. The CDR3 here is CASSPREREVYNEQFF. For the CDR3, the DNA is TGTGCCAGCAGCCCTCGCGAGCGGGAGGTTTACAATGAGCAGTTCTTC. Supplemented by reference TRBV7-2 and TRBJ2-1, the full variable domain reads GAGVSQSPSNKVTEKGKDVELRCDPISGHTALYWYRQSLGQGLEFLIYFQGNSAPDKSGLPSDRFSAERTGGSVSTLTIQRTQQEDSAVYLCASSPREREVYNEQFFGPGTRLTVL.

As concerns this clone: The same CDR3 can be traced to other DNA sequences in this sample. The chain combines TRBV19 with TRBJ2-5; no clear D gene. The CDR3 consists of 14 residues. V lost 1 base and J 4 bases, leaving 10 bases between the germline ends. Germline-derived CDR1 and CDR2 are LNHDA and SQIVND (reference sequence). CDR3 sequence reads: CASSIGPGVETQYF. CDR3 DNA: TGTGCCAGTAGTATAGGCCCAGGTGTAGAGACCCAGTACTTC.

V and J are TRBV28 and TRBJ2-1; 11 bases align to TRBD2. The CDR3 runs to 18 residues. The V segment lost 4 bases and the J segment 2 bases; nucleotides outside the gene matches: 10. Germline lookup yields CDR1 MDHEN and CDR2 SYDVKM. The CDR3 coding sequence is TGTGCCAGCAGTTCTCGTTGGGGACTAGCGGTGACCTACAATGAGCAGTTCTTC. The encoded protein is CASSSRWGLAVTYNEQFF.

The gene calls are TRBV21-1 and TRBJ1-3; TRBD1 reflects the table's D call only, with no check against the DNA. TRBV21-1 is designated a pseudogene. The CDR3 has 14 residues. CDR3 loop: CASKGGDSGNTIYF. Here the CDR3 DNA reads TGTGCCAGCAAAGGGGGAGACTCTGGAAACACCATATATTTT.

The chain is built from TRBV6-6 and TRBJ2-2, with D perhaps matching TRBD1 (5 bases). This CDR3 is built from 14 residues. Germline CDR1 is MNHNY and CDR2 is SVGAGI (reference sequence). V was clipped by 7 bases and J by 4 bases, with 13 bases between them. The CDR3 protein is CASMARQFTGELFF. As DNA, the CDR3 is TGTGCCAGCATGGCCCGACAGTTCACCGGGGAGCTGTTTTTT.

J is TRBJ2-1 and V is TRBV10-3; a possible D gene is TRBD2 (6 bases). The V end lost 2 bases, the J end lost 0 bases, and 17 bases lay between the germline ends. The CDR3 length is 18 residues. The germline V gene encodes CDR1 ENHRY and CDR2 SYGVKD. CDR3 region: CAISEPLTGTGSYNEQFF. DNA of the CDR3: TGTGCCATCAGTGAGCCGCTAACCGGGACTGGCTCCTACAATGAGCAGTTCTTC.

The rearrangement joins TRBV7-8 to TRBJ2-4, with D possibly TRBD2 on 7 matching bases. The CDR3 runs to 15 residues. Trimming removed 4 bases at V and 3 bases at J, with 13 bases between. Germline V gene lookup returns CDR1 SGHVS and CDR2 FQNEAQ. The CDR3 region has the DNA TGTGCCAGCAGCTCCGGGGGGCTAGGCAAAAACATTCAGTACTTC. It codes for CASSSGGLGKNIQYF.

The CDR3 loop is CASSIGQGGGNTIYF. CDR3 DNA sequence: TGTGCCAGTAGTATAGGACAGGGCGGTGGAAACACCATATATTTT. V is TRBV19 and J is TRBJ1-3; 7 bases fit TRBD1. J was trimmed by 3 bases and V by 1 base; bases with no gene match: 3. CDR1 LNHDA and CDR2 SQIVND come from the germline V gene (reference sequence). The CDR3 loop spans 15 amino acids.

V and J are TRBV29-1 and TRBJ2-3; D is ambiguous. CDR1 SQVTM and CDR2 ANQGSEA come from the germline V gene. The length of the CDR3 is 12 residues. V shed 2 bases and J shed 6 bases, with 9 bases lying between them. The CDR3 protein is CSVEPSEDTQYF. The DNA of the CDR3 is TGCAGCGTTGAACCGAGCGAGGATACGCAGTATTTT.

The gene calls are TRBV28 and TRBJ2-5; possibly TRBD2 for D (6 bases). V dropped 2 bases and J dropped 11 bases, with 15 bases sitting between them. Germline CDR1 reads MDHEN; CDR2 reads SYDVKM. The CDR3 is 13 residues long. The CDR3 is CASSLGQGGEQYF. CDR3 DNA: TGTGCCAGCAGTTTAGGGCAGGGCGGGGAGCAGTACTTC.

The rearrangement links TRBV19 to TRBJ1-5; 7 bases are a match to TRBD1. J was trimmed by 4 bases and V by 3 bases; bases with no gene match: 3. The CDR3 runs 14 residues. Germline CDR1 is LNHDA and CDR2 is SQIVND (reference sequence). In nucleotides, the CDR3 is TGTGCCAGTAGTATCCGGACAGGAAATCAGCCCCAGCATTTT. This encodes CASSIRTGNQPQHF.

The rearrangement uses TRBV27 and TRBJ2-6; no reliable D call. The germline CDR1 and CDR2 sequences are MNHEY and SMNVEV (reference sequence). This CDR3 has 14 amino acids. Trimming took off 6 bases at V and 4 bases at J, with 10 bases between the two ends. CDR3 in DNA: TGTGCCAGCAGCTCCTCAGGCGGGGCCAACGTCCTGACTTTC. Translated, it gives CASSSSGGANVLTF.

This clone has just one count. Written as DNA, the CDR3 is TGTGCCAGCAGAATCCGAGGACAGGGGGATGCAACTAATGAAAAACTGTTTTTT. Protein product: CASRIRGQGDATNEKLFF. The V call is TRBV27, the J call TRBJ1-4; 10 positions agree with TRBD1. The CDR3 is 18 amino acids. CDR1 is MNHEY and CDR2 is SMNVEV in the germline V gene (reference sequence). V lost 6 bases, J lost 0 bases, and 10 bases stayed unmatched.

The count of this clone is one. The chain combines TRBV29-1 with TRBJ2-3; D may be TRBD2 (6 bases). In germline, CDR1 is SQVTM, CDR2 ANQGSEA. Deletions cut 3 bases from V and 2 bases from J, with 12 bases between. The CDR3 has 14 amino acids. The CDR3 sequence: CSVDGGVDTDTQYF. For the CDR3, the DNA is TGCAGCGTTGACGGAGGGGTGGACACAGATACGCAGTATTTT.

The chain carries TRBV13 and TRBJ2-5, with TRBD2 matching 13 bases. CDR1 is PRHDT, CDR2 FYEKMQ, per germline (reference sequence). V lost 5 bases to trimming and J lost 8 bases; unmatched junction nucleotides: 8. The CDR3 sequence is 15 residues long. The CDR3 bases are TGTGCCAGCAGCATTAGGGGACTAGCGGGACCAACCCAGTACTTC. Residues: CASSIRGLAGPTQYF.